Each of the 22 T cell receptor beta chains below was sequenced from the same sample in a study of neoadjuvant anti-PD-1 for oral cavity cancer. The method was immunoSEQ multiplex PCR; TCRdb's version includes in-frame clones alone and lacks a portion of them. The sample shows 50,000 to 65,000 clones, 65% to 85% of them seen only once. The sequences come from PBMCs, collected before nivolumab (anti-PD-1) treatment. Receptors originate from a person between 40 and 85 years old with oral cavity squamous cell carcinoma.

This sequence joins TRBV5-6 and TRBJ1-1, with D possibly being TRBD1 (5 bases). This CDR3 is built from 18 residues. Trimming pared 4 bases from V and 4 bases from J, leaving 26 bases between. Per germline, CDR1 SGHDT and CDR2 YYEEEE. The CDR3 sequence is CASSLRRGRRYMSTEAFF. CDR3 nucleotides: TGTGCCAGCAGCCTCCGGAGGGGTCGAAGGTATATGTCCACTGAAGCTTTCTTT.

V and J are TRBV28 and TRBJ2-3, with 10 bases matching TRBD2. Trimming removed 1 base from V and 3 bases from J; junction bases left unmatched: 1. The CDR3 spans 15 residues. CDR1 is MDHEN and CDR2 is SYDVKM in the germline V gene. As DNA, the CDR3 is TGTGCCAGCAGTTTATTGACTAGCGGGACAGATACGCAGTATTTT. Protein product: CASSLLTSGTDTQYF.

This chain connects TRBV6-1 to TRBJ1-4; D remains unclear. Trimming shortened V by 2 bases and J by 8 bases, and 18 bases separated the two germline ends. The CDR3 totals 16 residues. CDR1 is MNHNS, CDR2 SASEGT, per germline. In DNA form, the CDR3 reads TGTGCCAGCAGTGAAATCTTAGGCGGGGTTAAGGAAAAACTGTTTTTT. As protein: CASSEILGGVKEKLFF.

The chain combines TRBV5-1 with TRBJ1-2; TRBD1 is a possible D gene (5 bases). The germline V gene has CDR1 SGHRS and CDR2 YFSETQ. Trimming took 4 bases from V and 3 from J, leaving 19 bases between them. The CDR3 covers 16 residues. CDR3 amino acids: CASSVGTPLRDYGYTF. CDR3 DNA sequence: TGCGCCAGCAGCGTCGGGACCCCCTTAAGGGACTATGGCTACACCTTC.

The J gene is TRBJ1-2, the V gene TRBV5-4; the D is unclear. This CDR3 is built from 13 residues. With 6 bases removed from V and 10 bases from J, the gap between germline ends came to 19 bases. From germline, CDR1 is SGHNT and CDR2 YYREEE (reference sequence). The CDR3 nucleotides read TGTGCCAGCAAGAGCGATGGTCGAGATGTCTACACCTTC. Protein product: CASKSDGRDVYTF.

The chain couples TRBV28 to TRBJ1-5; TRBD1 matches 10 bases. The V and J ends lost 10 bases and 8 bases, in that order; junction bases with no gene match: 11. Germline V gives CDR1 MDHEN, CDR2 SYDVKM. The CDR3 consists of 14 residues. CDR3 residues: CATRTGGNFKPQHF. CDR3 sequence (DNA): TGTGCCACTCGGACAGGGGGTAACTTCAAGCCCCAGCATTTT.

For the CDR3, the DNA is TGTGCCAGCAGTGACTGGGGGTCCTCCCTCAATGAGCAGTTCTTC. Encoded protein: CASSDWGSSLNEQFF. V gene TRBV6-4 combines with J gene TRBJ2-1, with D possibly being TRBD1 or TRBD2 (5 bases each). Germline CDR1 MRHNA, CDR2 SNTAGT. This CDR3 has 15 residues. The V end lost 1 base, the J end lost 6 bases, and 13 bases lay between the germline ends.

The V and J genes are TRBV7-8 and TRBJ1-2; D remains ambiguous. The CDR3 length is 12 residues. Looked up from germline, CDR1 is SGHVS and CDR2 is FQNEAQ. The germline V and J ends were trimmed by 1 base and 5 bases, with 5 bases remaining between them. The CDR3 bases are TGTGCCAGCAGCTTAGACGAGTATGGCTACACCTTC. It encodes CASSLDEYGYTF.

J is TRBJ1-1 and V is TRBV5-8, with a possible D match to TRBD1 (6 bases). The CDR3 extends over 15 amino acids. The V end was cut by 1 base, the J end by 5 bases, with 15 bases between. Germline V gene data show CDR1 as SGHTS and CDR2 as YDEGEE. Written as DNA, the CDR3 is TGTGCCAGCAGCTTGCTGCAGGCTCAGGGGACTGAAGCTTTCTTT. Protein sequence: CASSLLQAQGTEAFF.

The chain uses TRBV19 and TRBJ1-1; D ambiguous. V lost 3 bases to trimming and J lost 0 bases, with 23 bases between them. This CDR3 is built from 19 residues. From germline, CDR1 is LNHDA and CDR2 SQIVND (reference sequence). The CDR3 coding sequence is TGTGCCAGTAGTATTGCAACGAGCCTCGGGTCGCCCCTGAACACTGAAGCTTTCTTT. It translates to CASSIATSLGSPLNTEAFF.

V gene TRBV2 combines with J gene TRBJ1-2; 8 bases align to TRBD1. The ends lost 9 bases at V and 4 bases at J; junction bases unmatched: 7. CDR3 size: 13 residues. Per the germline V gene, CDR1 is SNHLY and CDR2 is FYNNEI. This CDR3 reads CARTGENGYGYTF. The DNA for the CDR3 is TGTGCCAGGACAGGGGAAAACGGCTATGGCTACACCTTC.

A few counts support this clone. This chain joins TRBV19 and TRBJ1-5; 8 bases are a match to TRBD1. J was trimmed by 2 bases and V by 6 bases; bases with no gene match: 6. The germline V gene encodes CDR1 LNHDA and CDR2 SQIVND (reference sequence). The CDR3 has 15 residues. CDR3 sequence (DNA): TGTGCCAGTAGGGACAGGGCGGGAGGCAATCAGCCCCAGCATTTT. Translated: CASRDRAGGNQPQHF.

This clone has just a few counts. V and J are TRBV5-1 and TRBJ1-6, with TRBD1 as a possible D gene (5 bases). Germline V CDR1 and CDR2: SGHRS, YFSETQ. The CDR3 totals 13 residues. V lost 1 base and J lost 9, with 8 bases in between. CDR3 bases: TGCGCCAGCAGCTTGTCTCAGGGTTCACCCCTCCACTTT. It encodes CASSLSQGSPLHF.

The gene calls are TRBV19 and TRBJ2-2; the D gene could be TRBD1 or TRBD2 (5 bases each). CDR1 and CDR2 (germline): LNHDA, SQIVND (reference sequence). The V gene lost 6 bases and the J gene lost 3 bases, with 11 bases spanning the gap. This CDR3 spans 14 amino acids. CDR3 nucleotide sequence: TGTGCCAGTAGAGAGGGGCAGGACACCGGGGAGCTGTTTTTT. This translates into CASREGQDTGELFF.

CDR3 coding DNA: TGTGCCAGCAGTGATCAGGGGGCGAGCTCCTACGAGCAGTACTTC. Residues: CASSDQGASSYEQYF. This chain joins TRBV6-1 and TRBJ2-7; the match to TRBD1 covers 8 bases. The CDR3 is made up of 15 amino acids. V lost 3 bases, J lost 0 bases, and 4 bases stayed unmatched. CDR1 is MNHNS and CDR2 is SASEGT in the germline V gene.

V usage is TRBV6-5 and J usage is TRBJ2-1; 12 bases line up with TRBD2. The CDR3 totals 13 residues. The ends lost 5 bases at V and 9 bases at J; junction bases unmatched: 2. Germline CDR1 is MNHEY and CDR2 is SVGAGI. DNA of the CDR3: TGTGCCAGCAGTCTAGCGGGGGGGCTTGAGCAGTTCTTC. Encoded protein: CASSLAGGLEQFF.

This chain uses TRBV19 with TRBJ1-2, with a tentative D call TRBD1 (5 bases). This CDR3 region has 17 residues. Germline loops: CDR1 LNHDA, CDR2 SQIVND (reference sequence). Trimming pared 5 bases from V and 7 bases from J, leaving 26 bases between. The CDR3, as DNA: TGTGCCAGTAGTCTCCTTGCCGACAGCCTCCCTTCCGGTGGCTACACCTTC. Amino acid sequence: CASSLLADSLPSGGYTF.

This clone was detected a few times. This chain connects TRBV5-1 to TRBJ1-6; 8 nucleotides match TRBD1. CDR1 and CDR2 (germline): SGHRS, YFSETQ. The CDR3 has 16 amino acids. V trimming: 3 bases; J trimming: 7 bases; junction bases outside the gene matches: 9. The CDR3 here is CASSYNWRTGNSPLHF. The CDR3 DNA is TGCGCCAGCAGCTACAATTGGCGGACAGGGAATTCACCCCTCCACTTT.

The chain employs TRBV6-1 and TRBJ2-1; D unclear. Trimming shortened V by 5 bases and J by 4 bases, and 6 bases separated the two germline ends. Germline CDR1 reads MNHNS; CDR2 reads SASEGT. The CDR3 covers 12 residues. The CDR3 region has the DNA TGTGCCAGCAGTCAGTCTTACAATGAGCAGTTCTTC. Translated: CASSQSYNEQFF.

J is TRBJ2-1 and V is TRBV11-2; weak D call: TRBD1 (6 bases). The CDR3 consists of 14 residues. V was pared by 1 base and J by 8 bases, with 12 bases between. Germline V gene lookup returns CDR1 SGHAT and CDR2 FQNNGV. The DNA for the CDR3 is TGTGCCAGCAGCTTAGTGAGGGACAACCATGAGCAGTTCTTC. Its translation is CASSLVRDNHEQFF.

The genes are TRBV4-1 and TRBJ1-3; D uncertain. From germline, CDR1 is MGHRA and CDR2 YSYEKL. The CDR3 covers 16 residues. With 0 bases removed from V and 0 bases from J, the gap between germline ends came to 9 bases. The CDR3 is CASSQEAAISGNTIYF. CDR3 in DNA: TGCGCCAGCAGCCAAGAGGCGGCCATCTCTGGAAACACCATATATTTT.

The gene calls are TRBV5-1 and TRBJ2-7; possible D gene TRBD1, 5 bases. The CDR3 extends over 14 amino acids. V lost 0 bases to trimming and J lost 7 bases, with 14 bases between them. Germline loops: CDR1 SGHRS, CDR2 YFSETQ. CDR3 region: CASSLVQGVWEQYF. DNA of the CDR3: TGCGCCAGCAGCTTGGTTCAGGGCGTGTGGGAGCAGTACTTC.